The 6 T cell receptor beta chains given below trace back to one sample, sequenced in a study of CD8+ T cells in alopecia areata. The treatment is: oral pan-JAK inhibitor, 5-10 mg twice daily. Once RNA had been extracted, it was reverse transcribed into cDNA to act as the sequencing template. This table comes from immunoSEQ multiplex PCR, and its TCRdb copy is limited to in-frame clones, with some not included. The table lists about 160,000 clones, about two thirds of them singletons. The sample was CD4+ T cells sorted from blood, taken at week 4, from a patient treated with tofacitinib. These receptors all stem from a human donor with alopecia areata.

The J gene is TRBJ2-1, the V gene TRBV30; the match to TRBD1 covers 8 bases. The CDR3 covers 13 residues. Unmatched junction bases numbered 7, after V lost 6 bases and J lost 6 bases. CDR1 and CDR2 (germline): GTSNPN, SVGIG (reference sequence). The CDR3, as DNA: TGTGCCTGCCTGGGACAGGAGAGCAATGAGCAGTTCTTC. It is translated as CACLGQESNEQFF.

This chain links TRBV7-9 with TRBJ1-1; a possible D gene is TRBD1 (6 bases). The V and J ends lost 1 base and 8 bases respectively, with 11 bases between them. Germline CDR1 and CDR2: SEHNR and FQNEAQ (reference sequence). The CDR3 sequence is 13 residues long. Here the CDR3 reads CASSLEKGVEAFF. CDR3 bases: TGTGCCAGCAGCTTAGAGAAGGGGGTAGAAGCTTTCTTT.

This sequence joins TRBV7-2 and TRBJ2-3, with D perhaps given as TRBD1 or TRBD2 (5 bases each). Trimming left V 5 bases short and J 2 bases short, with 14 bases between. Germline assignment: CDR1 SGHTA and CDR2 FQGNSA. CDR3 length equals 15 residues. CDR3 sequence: CASSHRDRYTDTQYF. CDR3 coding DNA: TGTGCCAGCAGCCACCGGGACCGATACACAGATACGCAGTATTTT.

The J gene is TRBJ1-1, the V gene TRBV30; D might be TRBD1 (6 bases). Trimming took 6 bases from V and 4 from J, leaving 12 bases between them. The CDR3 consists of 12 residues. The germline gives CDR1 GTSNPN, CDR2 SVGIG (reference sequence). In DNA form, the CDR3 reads TGTGCCTGCCGGAGGGGGTCCACTGAAGCTTTCTTT. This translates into CACRRGSTEAFF.

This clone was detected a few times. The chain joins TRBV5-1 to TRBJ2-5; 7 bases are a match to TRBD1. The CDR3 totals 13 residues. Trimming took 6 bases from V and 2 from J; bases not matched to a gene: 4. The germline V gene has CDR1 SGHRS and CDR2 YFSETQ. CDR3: CASTGTAQETQYF. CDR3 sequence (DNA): TGCGCCAGCACCGGGACAGCTCAAGAGACCCAGTACTTC.

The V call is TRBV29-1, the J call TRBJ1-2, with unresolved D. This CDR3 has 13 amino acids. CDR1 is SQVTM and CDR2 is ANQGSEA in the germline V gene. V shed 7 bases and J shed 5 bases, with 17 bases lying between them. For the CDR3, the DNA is TGCAGCGACGGCTGGCGGGAAGGATATGGCTACACCTTC. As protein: CSDGWREGYGYTF.